This record looks at one T cell receptor (beta chain) sequence and its context. These data come from a study of brain T cells in children with intractable seizures. Using immunoSEQ multiplex PCR, the repertoire was profiled, and TCRdb retains in-frame clones only, with some absent. This repertoire shows about 340,000 clones, about 93% found once; its top ten account for roughly 6%. Time point: blood from clinic visit 5 months post-surgery; TSC patient then seizure free. Germline CDR1 KGHSH, CDR2 LQKENI. The V gene lost 1 base and the J gene lost 2 bases, with 5 bases spanning the gap. The CDR3 is 13 amino acids.

The chain carries TRBV18 and TRBJ2-5, with TRBD1 as a possible D gene (5 bases). The sample here was peripheral blood, taken roughly 5 months after surgery. This receptor was taken from a boy under two years old with tuberous sclerosis and intractable seizures. Here the CDR3 reads CASSPQGQETQYF. The CDR3 nucleotides are TGTGCCAGCTCACCACAGGGGCAAGAGACCCAGTACTTC.